Sequencing of this T cell receptor beta chain was carried out in a study of CD8+ T cells in alopecia areata. Study overall: People stayed on tofacitinib for 6 to 18 months, then stopped the drug for 6 months.

The CDR3 consists of 13 residues. The germline CDR1 and CDR2 sequences are LNHDA and SQIVND (reference sequence). V lost 5 bases, J lost 6 bases, and 10 bases lay in between. Isolated RNA was reverse transcribed into cDNA used as the sequencing template. Only in-frame clones appear in the TCRdb table, and some are missing; sequencing was by immunoSEQ multiplex PCR. The data show 140,000 to 150,000 clones, roughly half seen once. The source was CD4+ T cells sorted from blood, collected at week 0. The TCR was taken from a human donor with alopecia areata. This chain connects TRBV19 to TRBJ2-2; D remains ambiguous. The CDR3 DNA follows: TGTGCCAGTAGTTGGCGAGCGTCCGGGGAGCTGTTTTTT. Amino acid sequence: CASSWRASGELFF.